This is a list of T cell receptor beta chains from one sample in a study of control samples from healthy donors and cancer patients. TCRdb keeps only in-frame clones here, not all; method: immunoSEQ multiplex PCR. Of over 40,000 clones in the sample, 88% were seen once. The specimen sequenced was PBMCs. These receptors originate from a man aged 50 to 60 with head and neck cancer. The CDR3 runs from the conserved cysteine through the conserved F or W. A D gene is named only where the DNA matches it firmly. Expanded clones are given a class, and other clones once, few, many or no size at all.

CDR3	DNA	J	D	V	size
CASSLPWSSFRSGANVLTF	TGCGCCAGCAGCTTACCCTGGTCCAGCTTTCGGTCTGGGGCCAACGTCCTGACTTTC	TRBJ2-6	NA	TRBV5-1	NA
CASRADSSPGGANVLTF	TGTGCCAGCAGGGCGGACAGCTCCCCGGGAGGGGCCAACGTCCTGACTTTC	TRBJ2-6	NA	TRBV28	NA
CASSHQETQYF	TGCGCCAGCAGCCACCAAGAGACCCAGTACTTC	TRBJ2-5	NA	TRBV5-1	NA
CASRSRDREGEQYF	TGTGCCAGCAGATCCCGGGACAGGGAAGGCGAGCAGTACTTC	TRBJ2-7	TRBD1	TRBV6-5	NA
CASSSTSGGGGETQYF	TGTGCCAGCAGCTCAACTAGCGGTGGTGGAGGAGAGACCCAGTACTTC	TRBJ2-5	TRBD2	TRBV6-2/TRBV6-3	NA
CASRTSRDNEQFF	TGTGCCAGCCGAACTTCTCGCGACAATGAGCAGTTCTTC	TRBJ2-1	NA	TRBV11-1	NA
CASSGWDAAANEKLFF	TGTGCCAGTAGTGGTTGGGACGCCGCAGCTAATGAAAAACTGTTTTTT	TRBJ1-4	NA	TRBV19	NA
CASSLGSTAEAFF	TGTGCCAGCAGCTTGGGGTCGACCGCTGAAGCTTTCTTT	TRBJ1-1	NA	TRBV5-5	NA
CAWSLASLGYTF	TGTGCCTGGAGTTTGGCCAGCTTAGGCTACACCTTC	TRBJ1-2	NA	TRBV30	NA
CAIKDGVSSYEQYF	TGTGCCATCAAAGACGGGGTCAGCTCCTACGAGCAGTACTTC	TRBJ2-7	NA	TRBV10-3	NA
CAWSVRSGPNTGELFF	TGTGCCTGGAGTGTACGTAGCGGGCCGAACACCGGGGAGCTGTTTTTT	TRBJ2-2	TRBD2	TRBV30	NA
CASSVRHTGPQHF	TGTGCCAGTAGTGTAAGACACACGGGGCCCCAGCATTTT	TRBJ1-5	NA	TRBV19	NA
CSVRPSSGEQFF	TGCAGCGTACGGCCTTCTTCGGGGGAGCAGTTCTTC	TRBJ2-1	NA	TRBV29-1	NA
CASSLSGEDYGYTF	TGTGCCAGCAGCTTATCAGGGGAGGACTATGGCTACACCTTC	TRBJ1-2	NA	TRBV7-2	NA
CASSQDLGVAGYGYTF	TGCGCCAGCAGCCAAGATTTAGGGGTGGCCGGCTATGGCTACACCTTC	TRBJ1-2	NA	TRBV4-3	NA
CASSLLTFGPEAFF	TGTGCCAGCAGCTTGCTGACATTTGGTCCTGAAGCTTTCTTT	TRBJ1-1	NA	TRBV5-6	once
CASSRGTPPYEQYF	TGTGCCAGCAGTCGGGGGACCCCACCCTACGAGCAGTACTTC	TRBJ2-7	NA	TRBV7-2	NA
CASSQGRESGNTIYF	TGTGCCAGCAGCCAAGGGCGCGAATCTGGAAACACCATATATTTT	TRBJ1-3	NA	TRBV3-1/TRBV3-2	NA
CASSFGQGNEKLFF	TGCGCCAGCAGCTTCGGCCAGGGGAACGAAAAACTGTTTTTT	TRBJ1-4	NA	TRBV5-1	NA
CASRRDRSGANVLTF	TGTGCCAGCAGACGGGACAGATCTGGGGCCAACGTCCTGACTTTC	TRBJ2-6	TRBD1	TRBV7-2	NA
CASSLSRTGYEQYF	TGTGCCAGCAGTTTATCCCGGACAGGCTACGAGCAGTACTTC	TRBJ2-7	TRBD1	TRBV27	NA
CASSSGAGLAGDAGNEQFF	TGTGCCAGCAGCTCGGGGGCGGGACTAGCGGGAGACGCAGGGAATGAGCAGTTCTTC	TRBJ2-1	TRBD2	TRBV7-6	few
CASSFYQNTEAFF	TGTGCCAGCAGCTTTTACCAGAACACTGAAGCTTTCTTT	TRBJ1-1	NA	TRBV7-9	NA
CSAPAVGGGLTDTQYF	TGCAGCGCACCAGCGGTGGGCGGGGGACTCACAGATACGCAGTATTTT	TRBJ2-3	TRBD2	TRBV29-1	once
CASSIVAGRTEAFF	TGTGCCAGTAGTATAGTCGCTGGGAGGACTGAAGCTTTCTTT	TRBJ1-1	NA	TRBV19	NA
CASSSLAGGAYEQYF	TGTGCCAGCAGCTCTCTCGCAGGGGGCGCCTACGAGCAGTACTTC	TRBJ2-7	TRBD1	TRBV13	NA
CAILLGQGAGGYTF	TGTGCCATCCTCCTGGGACAGGGGGCGGGGGGCTACACCTTC	TRBJ1-2	TRBD1	TRBV28	NA
CASSIDQDGLTYEQYF	TGTGCCAGTAGTATAGATCAGGATGGGCTTACCTACGAGCAGTACTTC	TRBJ2-7	NA	TRBV19	NA
CATSGGNYGYTF	TGTGCCACTTCCGGGGGGAACTATGGCTACACCTTC	TRBJ1-2	NA	TRBV6-5	once
CASSWGMGQPMSQETQYF	TGTGCCAGCAGTTGGGGAATGGGACAGCCTATGAGCCAAGAGACCCAGTACTTC	TRBJ2-5	TRBD1	TRBV6-2/TRBV6-3	NA
CASSITGVNTEAFF	TGTGCCAGTAGTATAACAGGAGTCAACACTGAAGCTTTCTTT	TRBJ1-1	NA	TRBV19	NA
CASSESAGGPYEQYF	TGTGCCAGCAGTGAATCGGCGGGGGGTCCCTACGAGCAGTACTTC	TRBJ2-7	TRBD2	TRBV6-1	NA
CASSQVGETQYF	TGTGCCAGCAGCCAAGTAGGCGAGACCCAGTACTTC	TRBJ2-5	NA	TRBV6-5	NA
CASSDRGYSYEQYF	TGCGCCAGCAGCGACAGGGGGTACTCCTACGAGCAGTACTTC	TRBJ2-7	TRBD1	TRBV10-2	NA
CASSPPGGVDEQYF	TGTGCCAGCAGTCCCCCCGGGGGGGTTGACGAGCAGTACTTC	TRBJ2-7	TRBD2	TRBV28	once
CASSQGQGGILFF	TGTGCCAGCAGTCAAGGACAGGGGGGTATACTGTTTTTT	TRBJ1-4	TRBD1	TRBV27	NA
CASSYAVNSNQPQHF	TGTGCCAGCAGTTACGCAGTTAATAGCAATCAGCCCCAGCATTTT	TRBJ1-5	NA	TRBV6-5	NA
CASSFGSNPNSPLHF	TGTGCCAGCAGCTTCGGATCAAACCCTAATTCACCCCTCCACTTT	TRBJ1-6	NA	TRBV11-3	NA
CASILDRGTEAFF	TGTGCCAGCATCCTGGACAGGGGCACTGAAGCTTTCTTT	TRBJ1-1	TRBD1	TRBV28	once
CASSYRAGQRNGYTF	TGTGCCAGCAGTTACCGGGCGGGACAGAGAAATGGCTACACCTTC	TRBJ1-2	TRBD1	TRBV6-5	NA
CASSPRTSEDYNEQFF	TGTGCCAGCAGCCCGAGGACTAGCGAAGACTACAATGAGCAGTTCTTC	TRBJ2-1	NA	TRBV12-1	few
CASAGTKKYEQYF	TGTGCCAGCGCCGGGACAAAAAAGTACGAGCAGTACTTC	TRBJ2-7	NA	TRBV27	NA
CASSERTGQYYGYTF	TGCGCCAGCAGCGAACGGACAGGCCAATACTATGGCTACACCTTC	TRBJ1-2	TRBD1	TRBV5-1	NA
CASSQGLNQPQHF	TGTGCCAGCAGCCAAGGGCTAAATCAGCCCCAGCATTTT	TRBJ1-5	NA	TRBV3-1/TRBV3-2	once
CAWSPGRGNQPQHF	TGTGCCTGGAGCCCAGGGCGAGGCAATCAGCCCCAGCATTTT	TRBJ1-5	NA	TRBV30	NA
CASSLGLQGNEQYF	TGTGCCAGCAGCTTGGGACTTCAGGGTAACGAGCAGTACTTC	TRBJ2-7	NA	TRBV5-6	NA
CASSHPYGSPLHF	TGCGCCAGCAGTCACCCTTATGGTTCACCCCTCCACTTT	TRBJ1-6	NA	TRBV23-1	NA